This is a list of T cell receptor beta chains from one sample in a study of cytomegalovirus exposure and HLA in healthy donors. Using immunoSEQ multiplex PCR, the repertoire was profiled, and TCRdb retains in-frame clones only, with some absent. The table shows about 140,000 clones, with 80% occurring only once. The specimen sequenced was PBMCs. The receptors come from a male donor in good health and CMV-seronegative. The CDR3 runs from the conserved cysteine through the conserved F or W. D genes are given only for firm matches. Expanded clones are given a class, and other clones once, few, many or no size at all.

D: -
J: TRBJ1-3
size: -
V: TRBV9
CDR3: CASSVEGVGGNTIYF
DNA: TGTGCCAGCAGCGTAGAGGGGGTGGGTGGAAACACCATATATTTT

D: -
J: TRBJ2-2
size: -
V: TRBV27
CDR3: CASSPTQGTGELFF
DNA: TGTGCCAGCAGTCCAACACAGGGTACCGGGGAGCTGTTTTTT

D: TRBD1
J: TRBJ1-1
size: -
V: TRBV19
CDR3: CASTWTGRNTEAFF
DNA: TGTGCCAGTACCTGGACAGGGAGAAACACTGAAGCTTTCTTT

D: TRBD1
J: TRBJ1-1
size: -
V: TRBV4-2
CDR3: CASSRDRGNTEAFF
DNA: TGTGCCAGCAGCCGAGACAGGGGGAACACTGAAGCTTTCTTT

D: TRBD1
J: TRBJ2-7
size: -
V: TRBV11-2
CDR3: CASSFPPGTGIHEQYF
DNA: TGTGCCAGCAGCTTCCCTCCCGGGACAGGTATCCACGAGCAGTACTTC

D: -
J: TRBJ2-3
size: -
V: TRBV9
CDR3: CASSVGASTDTQYF
DNA: TGTGCCAGCAGCGTAGGGGCTAGCACAGATACGCAGTATTTT

D: TRBD1
J: TRBJ2-1
size: -
V: TRBV4-2
CDR3: CASSVRDRAFHEQFF
DNA: TGTGCCAGCAGCGTCCGGGACAGGGCCTTCCATGAGCAGTTCTTC

D: -
J: TRBJ1-4
size: -
V: TRBV11-2
CDR3: CASSFPGHPEGLFF
DNA: TGTGCCAGCAGCTTCCCCGGGCACCCGGAGGGACTGTTTTTT

D: -
J: TRBJ1-1
size: few
V: TRBV2
CDR3: CASTRTREQGEAFF
DNA: TGTGCCAGCACTCGAACCCGGGAGCAGGGAGAAGCTTTCTTT

D: TRBD1
J: TRBJ1-6
size: -
V: TRBV2
CDR3: CAGMTGSPLNNSPLHF
DNA: TGTGCCGGGATGACAGGGTCCCCCCTTAATAATTCACCCCTCCACTTT

D: -
J: TRBJ1-5
size: -
V: TRBV11-2
CDR3: CASSLVRYSNQPQHF
DNA: TGTGCCAGCAGCTTAGTCCGCTATAGCAATCAGCCCCAGCATTTT

D: TRBD1
J: TRBJ2-1
size: -
V: TRBV5-1
CDR3: CASSLWTGVGNEQFF
DNA: TGCGCCAGCAGCCTATGGACAGGGGTGGGCAATGAGCAGTTCTTC

D: TRBD1
J: TRBJ1-2
size: -
V: TRBV2
CDR3: CASRPGQGNGYTF
DNA: TGTGCCAGCAGGCCGGGACAGGGAAATGGCTACACCTTC

D: -
J: TRBJ2-1
size: -
V: TRBV6-1
CDR3: CASSEAKAAYNEQFF
DNA: TGTGCCAGCAGTGAAGCCAAGGCGGCCTACAATGAGCAGTTCTTC

D: -
J: TRBJ1-1
size: -
V: TRBV7-9
CDR3: CASSEYTEAFF
DNA: TGTGCCAGCAGTGAGTACACTGAAGCTTTCTTT

D: -
J: TRBJ2-4
size: few
V: TRBV5-8
CDR3: CASSLDRTGIQYF
DNA: TGTGCCAGCAGCTTAGACAGGACGGGCATTCAGTACTTC

D: TRBD1
J: TRBJ1-2
size: -
V: TRBV6-5
CDR3: CASSLNQGDGYTF
DNA: TGTGCCAGCAGTCTCAACCAGGGGGATGGCTACACCTTC

D: TRBD1
J: TRBJ1-4
size: -
V: TRBV7-2
CDR3: CASSETGAEKLFF
DNA: TGTGCCAGCAGCGAGACAGGGGCGGAAAAACTGTTTTTT

D: TRBD1
J: TRBJ2-3
size: -
V: TRBV18
CDR3: CASSQTGTGKGDTQYF
DNA: TGTGCCAGCTCTCAGACCGGGACAGGGAAGGGAGATACGCAGTATTTT

D: TRBD1
J: TRBJ2-7
size: -
V: TRBV15
CDR3: CATSRGTGDSEQYF
DNA: TGTGCCACCAGCAGAGGGACAGGGGATTCTGAGCAGTACTTC

D: TRBD1
J: TRBJ1-5
size: -
V: TRBV4-3
CDR3: CASSQGTGAQPQHF
DNA: TGCGCCAGCAGCCAAGGGACAGGGGCTCAGCCCCAGCATTTT

D: -
J: TRBJ1-3
size: -
V: TRBV5-4
CDR3: CASSLGGTLTGNTIYF
DNA: TGTGCCAGCAGCTTGGGTGGGACACTGACTGGAAACACCATATATTTT